What follows are 20 T cell receptor beta chains derived from one specimen sequenced in a study of blood T cell repertoires in COVID-19. Sequencing used immunoSEQ multiplex PCR; TCRdb keeps in-frame clones, though not all of them. This table has over 65,000 clones, 86% appearing once. The specimen was peripheral blood. The receptors shown here come from a man aged 45-65 years with active or convalescent COVID-19.

The gene calls are TRBV5-6 and TRBJ1-6, with unresolved D. Germline values: CDR1 SGHDT, CDR2 YYEEEE. The V and J ends lost 0 bases and 7 bases respectively, with 5 bases between them. This CDR3 region has 13 residues. CDR3 sequence (DNA): TGTGCCAGCAGCTTGGAACGGAATTCACCCCTCCACTTT. As protein: CASSLERNSPLHF.

The chain couples TRBV7-2 to TRBJ2-7; D unclear. There are 14 residues in the CDR3. Between the trimmed V and J ends, which lost 0 bases and 0 bases, there was a span of 6 bases. Germline CDR1 is SGHTA and CDR2 is FQGNSA. The CDR3 DNA is TGTGCCAGCAGCTTAGCTCTCCGCTCCTACGAGCAGTACTTC. It encodes CASSLALRSYEQYF.

This chain connects TRBV5-4 to TRBJ1-1; 12 nucleotides agree with TRBD1. CDR3 length: 14 residues. Germline CDR1 is SGHNT and CDR2 is YYREEE (reference sequence). The junction had 8 bases not matched to a gene; V was cut back by 4 bases and J by 10 bases. The CDR3 reads CASSTPGTGGVAFF. For the CDR3, the DNA is TGTGCCAGCAGCACCCCCGGGACAGGGGGCGTAGCTTTCTTT.

This clone was detected ten times or more. This sequence joins TRBV19 and TRBJ1-6, with D possibly TRBD1 on 5 matching bases. The CDR3 spans 15 residues. The germline V and J ends were trimmed by 4 bases and 7 bases, with 14 bases remaining between them. CDR1 and CDR2 (germline): LNHDA, SQIVND (reference sequence). CDR3 DNA sequence: TGTGCCAGTAGTAGCTGGACACTGGAGAATTCACCCCTCCACTTT. This sequence encodes CASSSWTLENSPLHF.

V is TRBV6-2 or TRBV6-3 and J is TRBJ2-3; maybe TRBD2 (6 bases). The CDR3 runs 16 residues. In germline, CDR1 is MNHEY, CDR2 SVGEGT. Trimming pared 4 bases from V and 2 bases from J, leaving 16 bases between. CDR3 nucleotide sequence: TGTGCCAGCAGTTTCCTCCTCGGGACTGTCACAGATACGCAGTATTTT. Encoded protein: CASSFLLGTVTDTQYF.

The chain employs TRBV5-8 and TRBJ2-5, with D perhaps matching TRBD1 (6 bases). The CDR3 is made up of 15 amino acids. From germline, CDR1 is SGHTS and CDR2 YDEGEE. V shed 0 bases and J shed 4 bases, with 13 bases lying between them. The CDR3 DNA follows: TGTGCCAGCAGCTTGGAGAGGGGGTTGGGAGAGACCCAGTACTTC. Its translation is CASSLERGLGETQYF.

The rearrangement joins TRBV4-3 to TRBJ2-3; 11 bases map to TRBD2. CDR1 is LGHNA and CDR2 is YSLEER in the germline V gene. This CDR3 contains 16 residues. After removal of 2 bases from V and 0 bases from J, the junction contained 1 base not matched to a gene. This chain's CDR3 is CASSQTSGRSTDTQYF. CDR3 DNA sequence: TGCGCCAGCAGCCAAACTAGCGGGAGAAGCACAGATACGCAGTATTTT.

The CDR3 spells CASSQEGSVNEKLFF. The DNA for the CDR3 is TGTGCCAGCAGTCAGGAAGGGAGTGTTAATGAAAAACTGTTTTTT. V gene TRBV27 combines with J gene TRBJ1-4, with D unclear. The V end lost 5 bases, the J end lost 4 bases, and 14 bases lay between the germline ends. The CDR3 consists of 15 residues. Germline CDR1 and CDR2: MNHEY and SMNVEV (reference sequence).

J is TRBJ2-7 and V is TRBV23-1; the match to TRBD1 covers 7 bases. TRBV23-1 is classed as an ORF, of uncertain function. Unmatched junction bases numbered 3, after V lost 10 bases and J lost 3 bases. CDR3 length: 11 amino acids. The CDR3 nucleotides are TGCGCCACAGGGGGTCTCTACGAGCAGTACTTC. Amino acids: CATGGLYEQYF.

This clone was seen a single time. The V gene is TRBV24-1, the J gene TRBJ2-1, with D possibly being TRBD2 (5 bases). CDR3 length: 18 residues. Germline V gene lookup returns CDR1 KGHDR and CDR2 SFDVKD. Trimming left V 2 bases short and J 5 bases short, with 21 bases between. The CDR3 DNA reads as TGTGCCACCAGTGATTCCACGATGGGAGCGAGAAATCACAATGAGCAGTTCTTC. It is translated as CATSDSTMGARNHNEQFF.

Only one count was recorded for this clone. This sequence joins TRBV27 and TRBJ2-2; D may be TRBD2 (6 bases). V shed 2 bases and J shed 8 bases, with 15 bases lying between them. CDR3 length: 15 residues. The germline gives CDR1 MNHEY, CDR2 SMNVEV (reference sequence). For the CDR3, the DNA is TGTGCCAGCAGTTTAGCGGGGCCCAGTGTAGGGGAGCTGTTTTTT. This sequence encodes CASSLAGPSVGELFF.

The chain is built from TRBV6-5 and TRBJ2-3; tentatively, D is TRBD1 (6 bases). Per germline, CDR1 MNHEY and CDR2 SVGAGI. CDR3 length: 14 residues. Trimming removed 8 bases at V and 0 bases at J, with 12 bases between. Written as DNA, the CDR3 is TGTGCCAGCCGGACGGGACACAGCACAGATACGCAGTATTTT. Translation: CASRTGHSTDTQYF.

This clone appeared a single time. The V call is TRBV12-5, the J call TRBJ1-6; a possible D gene is TRBD1 (5 bases). The CDR3 contains 15 residues. Trimming removed 5 bases at V and 7 bases at J, with 15 bases between. Germline V gene data show CDR1 as LGHNT and CDR2 as FRNRAP. CDR3 region: CASGPDNFGNSPLHF. The CDR3 nucleotides read TGTGCTAGTGGTCCGGACAATTTTGGCAATTCACCCCTCCACTTT.

The chain combines TRBV6-5 with TRBJ2-7; D ambiguous. The germline V and J ends were trimmed by 0 bases and 6 bases, with 9 bases remaining between them. CDR3 length equals 13 residues. CDR1 MNHEY and CDR2 SVGAGI come from the germline V gene. The CDR3, as DNA: TGTGCCAGCAGTTACTCGCGCCAACGCGAGCAGTACTTC. It yields the protein CASSYSRQREQYF.

This rearrangement joins TRBV6-5 to TRBJ2-3; 9 nucleotides line up with TRBD2. Trimming removed 7 bases from V and 2 bases from J; junction bases left unmatched: 7. Germline values: CDR1 MNHEY, CDR2 SVGAGI. The CDR3 extends over 15 amino acids. The CDR3 coding sequence is TGTGCCAGCATCCTAGCGGGACAGACCACAGATACGCAGTATTTT. This sequence encodes CASILAGQTTDTQYF.

The chain uses TRBV29-1 and TRBJ2-7, with D tentatively TRBD2 (5 bases). V was trimmed by 4 bases and J by 0 bases, leaving 10 bases between them. This CDR3 has 13 amino acids. CDR1 and CDR2 from the germline V gene are SQVTM and ANQGSEA. The CDR3 nucleotides read TGCAGCGTTGGTAGAGGGAGCTCCTACGAGCAGTACTTC. Protein product: CSVGRGSSYEQYF.

The chain has TRBV20-1 and TRBJ2-7; D may be TRBD1 (6 bases). The germline V gene has CDR1 DFQATT and CDR2 SNEGSKA (reference sequence). The germline V and J ends were trimmed by 0 bases and 13 bases, with 13 bases remaining between them. CDR3 length: 11 amino acids. The CDR3 reads CSARDLTGQYF. The CDR3 DNA sequence: TGCAGTGCTAGAGATCTCACAGGGCAATACTTC.

V usage is TRBV19 and J usage is TRBJ1-5; TRBD1 agrees at 7 bases. CDR1 LNHDA and CDR2 SQIVND come from the germline V gene (reference sequence). CDR3 size: 15 residues. Losses at the gene ends were 7 bases for V and 1 base for J; bases not matched to a gene: 7. CDR3 in DNA: TGTGCCAGTACCCCCCAGGGGGGAAGCAATCAGCCCCAGCATTTT. Amino acids: CASTPQGGSNQPQHF. The full variable domain, with the rest looked up from reference TRBV19 and TRBJ1-5, is DGGITQSPKYLFRKEGQNVTLSCEQNLNHDAMYWYRQDPGQGLRLIYYSQIVNDFQKGDIAEGYSVSREKKESFPLTVTSAQKNPTAFYLCASTPQGGSNQPQHFGDGTRLSIL.

This clone was recorded once. This rearrangement joins TRBV19 to TRBJ1-1; 9 bases align to TRBD1. V shed 4 bases, J shed 5 bases, and the junction held 11 bases outside the gene matches. This CDR3 region has 16 residues. The germline CDR1 and CDR2 sequences are LNHDA and SQIVND (reference sequence). For the CDR3, the DNA is TGTGCCAGTAGTAAAACTTCGGGACAGGGAGGTACTGAAGCTTTCTTT. Translation: CASSKTSGQGGTEAFF.

This chain links TRBV11-3 with TRBJ2-6, with D uncertain. This CDR3 contains 17 residues. The germline gives CDR1 SGHNT, CDR2 YENEEA. Trimming took off 1 base at V and 0 bases at J, with 10 bases between the two ends. The CDR3 DNA reads as TGTGCCAGCAGCTTAGTTTTAAGGAGCTCTGGGGCCAACGTCCTGACTTTC. Its translation: CASSLVLRSSGANVLTF.